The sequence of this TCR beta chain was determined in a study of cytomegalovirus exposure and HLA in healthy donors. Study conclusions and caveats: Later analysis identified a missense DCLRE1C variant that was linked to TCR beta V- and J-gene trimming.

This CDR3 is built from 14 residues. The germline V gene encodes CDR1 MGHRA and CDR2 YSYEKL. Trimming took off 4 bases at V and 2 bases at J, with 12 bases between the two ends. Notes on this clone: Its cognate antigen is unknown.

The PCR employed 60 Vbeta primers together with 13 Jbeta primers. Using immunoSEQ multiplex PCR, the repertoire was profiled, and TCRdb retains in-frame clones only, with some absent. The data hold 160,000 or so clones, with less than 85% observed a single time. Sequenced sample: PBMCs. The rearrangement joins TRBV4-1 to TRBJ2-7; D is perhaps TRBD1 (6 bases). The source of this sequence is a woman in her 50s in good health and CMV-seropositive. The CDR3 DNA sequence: TGCGCCAGCAGCCTGCAGGGGCAGACCTACGAGCAGTACTTC. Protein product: CASSLQGQTYEQYF.